Listed here is a single TCR beta chain. The data belong to a study of shared clonotypes between healthy human individuals. The method was immunoSEQ multiplex PCR; TCRdb's version includes in-frame clones alone and lacks a portion of them. The sample has 1,500,000 or so clones, 98% seen once; the top ten hold over 0.3%. Germline lookup yields CDR1 MNHEY and CDR2 SMNVEV (reference sequence). The CDR3 extends over 16 amino acids. V was cut by 0 bases and J by 6 bases, with 17 bases left in between. The TCR was taken from a man aged 25-45 years in good health. The source material was naive CD4+ T cells sorted from blood. Subset indicated: CD45RA+ positively selected. This chain joins TRBV27 and TRBJ1-2; D might be TRBD1 (6 bases). In nucleotides, the CDR3 is TGTGCCAGCAGTTTATCAATTGGCAGGGGACTGGATGGCTACACCTTC. As protein: CASSLSIGRGLDGYTF.